The 4 T cell receptor beta chains in this list originate from one sample, sequenced in a study of CD8 T cells in Susac syndrome. RNA was extracted with the RNeasy kit, and a quantity of roughly 0.5 to 1 ug was reverse transcribed using random hexamers. TCRdb used MiXCR to reprocess the immunoSEQ multiplex PCR reads, holding one entry per CDR3 protein. Counted here are some 260,000 distinct CDR3 sequences, around 93% occurring once; the ten biggest clones make up 0.055% to 0.075%. Sequenced: CD4+ T cells from PBMCs. All receptors derive from a human donor with multiple sclerosis.

This chain joins TRBV19 and TRBJ2-1; unclear D gene. CDR1 LNHDA and CDR2 SQIVND come from the germline V gene (reference sequence). This CDR3 region has 13 residues. V lost 4 bases, J lost 2 bases, and 6 bases lay in between. The CDR3 sequence is CASSNTPYNEQFF. The CDR3 nucleotides are TGTGCCAGTAGTAACACGCCCTACAATGAGCAGTTCTTC.

V is TRBV6-4 and J is TRBJ2-1; the D gene is possibly TRBD2 (6 bases). The CDR3 totals 13 residues. From germline, CDR1 is MRHNA and CDR2 SNTAGT. The V gene lost 6 bases and the J gene lost 9 bases, with 15 bases spanning the gap. The CDR3 spells CASSQASLAEQFF. The CDR3 DNA reads as TGTGCCAGCAGCCAAGCCTCACTAGCTGAGCAGTTCTTC.

This sequence joins TRBV2 and TRBJ2-3, with TRBD1 matching over 9 bases. This CDR3 comprises 15 residues. Looked up from germline, CDR1 is SNHLY and CDR2 is FYNNEI. The V and J ends lost 6 bases and 2 bases, in that order; junction bases with no gene match: 6. The CDR3 loop reads CASREQGAVTDTQYF. CDR3 sequence (DNA): TGTGCCAGCAGGGAACAGGGGGCTGTCACAGATACGCAGTATTTT.

V usage is TRBV12-3 or TRBV12-4 and J usage is TRBJ1-4; TRBD1 matches at 7 bases. Trimming at V came to 5 bases and at J to 2 bases, leaving 14 bases not matched to a gene. The CDR3 is 18 residues long. CDR3 residues: CASSPPPRGIMTNEKLFF. The CDR3 DNA sequence: TGTGCCAGCAGTCCCCCCCCCAGGGGGATCATGACTAATGAAAAACTGTTTTTT.